This T cell receptor (beta chain) emerged from a study of shared clonotypes between healthy human individuals. Regarding the study as a whole: In contrast to clonotypes shared by all four donors, non-shared clonotypes had lower generation probabilities. Four donors had approximately 4.6% of their naive CD4 clonotypes in common.

This CDR3 region has 13 residues. V shed 3 bases and J shed 1 base, with 4 bases lying between them. Germline CDR1 SGHVS, CDR2 FQNEAQ. This clone appeared a few times. Antigen: not known. The data were produced by immunoSEQ multiplex PCR, yet TCRdb's version contains in-frame clones alone and is incomplete. The table records under 2.5 million clones, 85% to 95% of them present only once. The chain links TRBV7-8 to TRBJ1-3; the D is unclear. This clonotype was obtained from a man aged 18 to 29 in good health. Some clones in this sample may be carry-over from other donors' samples. The sequenced sample was naive CD4+ T cells from PBMCs. Sample subset: CD45RA+ positively selected. The CDR3 loop is CASSLGSGNTIYF. DNA for the CDR3: TGTGCCAGCAGCTTGGGTTCTGGAAACACCATATATTTT.